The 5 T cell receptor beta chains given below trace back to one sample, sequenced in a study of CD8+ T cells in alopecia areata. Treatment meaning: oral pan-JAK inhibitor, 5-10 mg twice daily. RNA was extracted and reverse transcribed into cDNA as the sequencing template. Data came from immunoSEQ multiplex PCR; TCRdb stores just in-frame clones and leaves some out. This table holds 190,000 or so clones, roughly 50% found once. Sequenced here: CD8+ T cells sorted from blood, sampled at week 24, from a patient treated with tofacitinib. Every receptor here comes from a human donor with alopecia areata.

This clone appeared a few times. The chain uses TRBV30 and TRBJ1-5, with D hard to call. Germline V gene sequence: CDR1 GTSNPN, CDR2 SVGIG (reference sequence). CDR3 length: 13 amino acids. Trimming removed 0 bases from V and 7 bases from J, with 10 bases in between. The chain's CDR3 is CAWSVLGGQPQHF. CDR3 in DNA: TGTGCCTGGAGTGTACTGGGTGGGCAGCCCCAGCATTTT.

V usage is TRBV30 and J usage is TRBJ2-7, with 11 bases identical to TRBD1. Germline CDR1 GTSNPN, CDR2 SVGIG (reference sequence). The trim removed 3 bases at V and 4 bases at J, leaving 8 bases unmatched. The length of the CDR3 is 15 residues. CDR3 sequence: CAWSEGQGGVYEQYF. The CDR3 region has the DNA TGTGCCTGGAGCGAGGGACAGGGGGGAGTGTACGAGCAGTACTTC.

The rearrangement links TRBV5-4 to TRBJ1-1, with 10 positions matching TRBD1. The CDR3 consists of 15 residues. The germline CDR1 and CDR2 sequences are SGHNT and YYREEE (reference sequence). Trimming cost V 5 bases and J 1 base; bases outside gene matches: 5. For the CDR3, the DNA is TGTGCCAGCAGATGGGACAGGGGAGCGAACACTGAAGCTTTCTTT. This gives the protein CASRWDRGANTEAFF.

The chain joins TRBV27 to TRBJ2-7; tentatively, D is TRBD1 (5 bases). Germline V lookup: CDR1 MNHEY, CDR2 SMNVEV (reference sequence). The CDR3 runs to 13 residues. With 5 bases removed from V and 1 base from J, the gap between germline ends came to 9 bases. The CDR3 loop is CASSIQGSYEQYF. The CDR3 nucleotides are TGTGCCAGCAGTATTCAGGGTTCCTACGAGCAGTACTTC.

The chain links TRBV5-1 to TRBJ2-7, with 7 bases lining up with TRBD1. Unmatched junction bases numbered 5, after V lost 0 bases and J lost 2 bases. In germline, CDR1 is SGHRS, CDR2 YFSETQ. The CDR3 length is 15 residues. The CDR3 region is CASSLDPGTAYEQYF. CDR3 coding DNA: TGCGCCAGCAGCTTGGACCCGGGGACAGCCTACGAGCAGTACTTC.